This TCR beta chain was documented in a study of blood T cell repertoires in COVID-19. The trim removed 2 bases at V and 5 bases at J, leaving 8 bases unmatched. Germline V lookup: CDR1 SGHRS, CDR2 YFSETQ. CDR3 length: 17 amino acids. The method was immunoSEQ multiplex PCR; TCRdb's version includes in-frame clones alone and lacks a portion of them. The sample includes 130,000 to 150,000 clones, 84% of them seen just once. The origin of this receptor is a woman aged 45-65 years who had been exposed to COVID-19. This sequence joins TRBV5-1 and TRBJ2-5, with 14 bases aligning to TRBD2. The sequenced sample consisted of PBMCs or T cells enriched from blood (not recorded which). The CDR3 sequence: CASSFTTSGRAWETQYF. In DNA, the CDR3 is TGCGCCAGCAGCTTCACGACTAGCGGGAGGGCATGGGAGACCCAGTACTTC.